The 21 T cell receptor beta chains presented below share a single source sample, sequenced in a study of blood T cells in healthy people across ages. Sample-barcoded 5' priming and a J-beta primer mix drove a second PCR of roughly 7 to 11 cycles. Using its own MiXCR run on the 5' RACE reads, TCRdb lists one record per CDR3 protein. Of around 1.5 million distinct CDR3 sequences in the sample, about 31% were seen once. The sequencing sample was made of blood. These receptors were taken from a woman in her twenties or thirties in good health.

This clonotype was seen more than once but under ten times. This chain links TRBV9 with TRBJ2-3; D perhaps matches TRBD1 (8 bases). CDR3 length equals 14 residues. Trimming stripped 7 bases from V and 3 bases from J, with 15 bases between. The germline CDR1 and CDR2 sequences are SGDLS and YYNGEE. This chain's CDR3 is CASGYRGGTDTQYF. CDR3 DNA: TGTGCCAGCGGATACAGGGGGGGGACAGATACGCAGTATTTT.

The genes are TRBV5-6 and TRBJ2-3; a weak D match, TRBD1 (5 bases). V was cut by 3 bases and J by 6 bases, with 11 bases left in between. Germline V gene sequence: CDR1 SGHDT, CDR2 YYEEEE. This CDR3 contains 13 residues. The chain's CDR3 is CASSWGGVDTQYF. The DNA for the CDR3 is TGTGCCAGCAGCTGGGGCGGAGTGGATACGCAGTATTTT.

This clonotype was seen only once. J is TRBJ2-5 and V is TRBV7-6; the match to TRBD1 covers 9 bases. Unmatched junction bases numbered 8, after V lost 4 bases and J lost 2 bases. CDR1 is SGHVS and CDR2 is FNYEAQ in the germline V gene. The CDR3 length is 16 residues. CDR3 protein: CASSSAPGQGQETQYF. CDR3 DNA sequence: TGTGCCAGCAGCTCTGCGCCGGGACAGGGACAAGAGACCCAGTACTTC. The entire variable domain, with the rest obtained from reference TRBV7-6 and TRBJ2-5, is as follows: GAGVSQSPRYKVTKRGQDVALRCDPISGHVSLYWYRQALGQGPEFLTYFNYEAQQDKSGLPNDRFSAERPEGSISTLTIQRTEQRDSAMYRCASSSAPGQGQETQYFGPGTRLLVL.

The gene calls are TRBV13 and TRBJ2-1; TRBD1 agrees at 7 bases. Germline V gives CDR1 PRHDT, CDR2 FYEKMQ (reference sequence). The CDR3 length is 16 residues. Unmatched junction bases numbered 20, after V lost 6 bases and J lost 12 bases. The DNA for the CDR3 is TGTGCCAGCAGATCTACTAACAGGGGTGACGCCGATGGGCAGTTCTTC. This translates into CASRSTNRGDADGQFF.

This clonotype turned up a few times. The chain is built from TRBV6-1 and TRBJ1-6, with 7 bases matching TRBD1. This CDR3 is built from 17 residues. Germline CDR1 and CDR2: MNHNS and SASEGT. After removal of 2 bases from V and 0 bases from J, the junction contained 4 bases not matched to a gene. The CDR3 DNA reads TGTGCCAGCAGTGAATCGGAGGGGGCCTCCTATAATTCACCCCTCCACTTT. It translates to CASSESEGASYNSPLHF.

The DNA for the CDR3 is TGCGCCAGCAGCTTGGAGGGGCGCAAGCAGTTCTTC. Amino acid sequence: CASSLEGRKQFF. The V call is TRBV5-1, the J call TRBJ2-1, with D possibly matching TRBD1 (5 bases). CDR1 is SGHRS, CDR2 YFSETQ, per germline. V was trimmed by 0 bases and J by 11 bases, leaving 9 bases between them. The CDR3 loop spans 12 amino acids.

V usage is TRBV28 and J usage is TRBJ1-1; no clear D gene. V was shortened by 3 bases and J by 4 bases, with 12 bases between the two germline ends. This CDR3 comprises 14 residues. The germline V gene has CDR1 MDHEN and CDR2 SYDVKM. CDR3 DNA: TGTGCCAGCAGTTTCGCGGCCAGGAGCACTGAAGCTTTCTTT. Translation gives CASSFAARSTEAFF.

This clonotype was seen a few times. The genes are TRBV20-1 and TRBJ2-2; perhaps TRBD2 as D (5 bases). The ends were cut back, 4 bases at V and 1 base at J, with 19 bases in the middle. Germline CDR1 and CDR2: DFQATT and SNEGSKA (reference sequence). The CDR3 has 17 amino acids. CDR3 coding DNA: TGCAGTGCTACCAACAGCGATACGACTAAGAACACCGGGGAGCTGTTTTTT. Amino acid sequence: CSATNSDTTKNTGELFF.

This sequence joins TRBV20-1 and TRBJ2-5; 8 nucleotides line up with TRBD2. Germline V gene data show CDR1 as DFQATT and CDR2 as SNEGSKA (reference sequence). Germline trimming cut 6 bases from V and 11 bases from J; bases unmatched to any gene: 20. The CDR3 has 15 amino acids. The CDR3 is CSANPSGLVISEQYF. For the CDR3, the DNA is TGCAGTGCAAACCCCTCGGGACTAGTTATATCTGAGCAGTACTTC.

The V gene is TRBV4-1, the J gene TRBJ2-4; 10 nucleotides line up with TRBD1. Germline loops: CDR1 MGHRA, CDR2 YSYEKL. The J segment lost 8 bases and the V segment lost 5 bases, leaving 6 bases of the junction unmatched. This CDR3 has 14 amino acids. The CDR3 region is CASSFRQGADIQYF. DNA for the CDR3: TGCGCCAGCAGCTTCAGACAGGGGGCCGACATTCAGTACTTC.

This clonotype showed up just a few times. The gene calls are TRBV20-1 and TRBJ1-2, with D hard to call. Between the trimmed V and J ends, which lost 7 bases and 3 bases, there was a span of 9 bases. The CDR3 is 11 amino acids. Germline lookup yields CDR1 DFQATT and CDR2 SNEGSKA (reference sequence). The CDR3 loop reads CSEDVYYGYTF. The CDR3 coding sequence is TGCAGTGAAGACGTATACTATGGCTACACCTTC.

The chain couples TRBV6-1 to TRBJ1-5; D not resolved. Germline values: CDR1 MNHNS, CDR2 SASEGT. The CDR3 has 13 residues. The germline V and J ends were trimmed by 8 bases and 3 bases, with 11 bases remaining between them. This CDR3 reads CASQAAVNQPQHF. CDR3 in DNA: TGTGCCAGCCAGGCGGCAGTCAATCAGCCCCAGCATTTT.

This chain links TRBV5-6 with TRBJ2-3; D unclear. Germline V CDR1 and CDR2: SGHDT, YYEEEE. Trimming removed 6 bases from V and 6 bases from J, with 11 bases in between. The CDR3 totals 12 residues. DNA for the CDR3: TGTGCCAGCACCCAGAGGACGGATACGCAGTATTTT. Translation: CASTQRTDTQYF. Variable domain in full (rest from reference TRBV5-6 and TRBJ2-3): DAGVTQSPTHLIKTRGQQVTLRCSPKSGHDTVSWYQQALGQGPQFIFQYYEEEERQRGNFPDRFSGHQFPNYSSELNVNALLLGDSALYLCASTQRTDTQYFGPGTRLTVL.

This clonotype was seen more than once but under ten times. The rearrangement joins TRBV7-9 to TRBJ1-6; a weak D match, TRBD1 (6 bases). V lost 6 bases and J lost 10, with 10 bases in between. Germline-derived CDR1 and CDR2 are SEHNR and FQNEAQ (reference sequence). This CDR3 is 12 amino acids long. CDR3 residues: CASSSGESPLHF. The CDR3 DNA reads TGTGCCAGCAGTTCAGGGGAGTCACCCCTCCACTTT.

The chain combines TRBV5-1 with TRBJ1-2; no clear D gene. Between the trimmed V and J ends, which lost 0 bases and 8 bases, there was a span of 8 bases. CDR1 is SGHRS, CDR2 YFSETQ, per germline. The CDR3 length is 12 residues. CDR3 coding DNA: TGCGCCAGCAGCTTGGCCTCCACGGGCTACACCTTC. This gives the protein CASSLASTGYTF.

This clonotype occurred many times. This rearrangement joins TRBV7-9 to TRBJ1-2; D is unclear. Germline assignment: CDR1 SEHNR and CDR2 FQNEAQ (reference sequence). The CDR3 runs 13 residues. Trimming shortened V by 3 bases and J by 5 bases, and 10 bases separated the two germline ends. The CDR3 DNA reads as TGTGCCAGCAGCTTGGAGAGTTATTATGGCTACACCTTC. It yields the protein CASSLESYYGYTF.

The V gene is TRBV9, the J gene TRBJ2-1, with D unresolved. In germline, CDR1 is SGDLS, CDR2 YYNGEE. V lost 0 bases and J lost 3, with 10 bases in between. The CDR3 sequence is 15 residues long. The CDR3 here is CASSVGARYYNEQFF. The CDR3 coding sequence is TGTGCCAGCAGCGTAGGAGCCAGATACTACAATGAGCAGTTCTTC. Supplemented by reference TRBV9 and TRBJ2-1, the full variable domain reads DSGVTQTPKHLITATGQRVTLRCSPRSGDLSVYWYQQSLDQGLQFLIQYYNGEERAKGNILERFSAQQFPDLHSELNLSSLELGDSALYFCASSVGARYYNEQFFGPGTRLTVL.

This chain links TRBV11-2 with TRBJ1-4; the D is unclear. This CDR3 comprises 14 residues. Looked up from germline, CDR1 is SGHAT and CDR2 is FQNNGV. V gave up 2 bases and J gave up 8 bases, with 12 bases separating them. The CDR3 reads CASSLNQAREKLFF. CDR3 in DNA: TGTGCCAGCAGCTTAAACCAGGCGAGGGAAAAACTGTTTTTT. The whole variable domain, filled in from reference TRBV11-2 and TRBJ1-4, reads EAGVAQSPRYKIIEKRQSVAFWCNPISGHATLYWYQQILGQGPKLLIQFQNNGVVDDSQLPKDRFSAERLKGVDSTLKIQPAKLEDSAVYLCASSLNQAREKLFFGSGTQLSVL.

In its sample, this clonotype was seen a few times. The chain is built from TRBV7-2 and TRBJ2-1; 7 nucleotides line up with TRBD2. Trimming at V came to 2 bases and at J to 3 bases, leaving 4 bases not matched to a gene. The germline V gene has CDR1 SGHTA and CDR2 FQGNSA. This CDR3 region has 15 residues. CDR3 in DNA: TGTGCCAGCAGCTTAACAGCGGGGCTCTACAATGAGCAGTTCTTC. Translating gives CASSLTAGLYNEQFF.

In its sample, this clonotype was seen a few times. The chain employs TRBV5-1 and TRBJ2-4; 7 positions match TRBD2. Germline V gene lookup returns CDR1 SGHRS and CDR2 YFSETQ. After removal of 0 bases from V and 7 bases from J, the junction contained 7 bases not matched to a gene. The CDR3 spans 15 residues. In DNA form, the CDR3 reads TGCGCCAGCAGCTTGGCGGGCGGGAGAGCCAACATTCAGTACTTC. As protein: CASSLAGGRANIQYF.

The V gene is TRBV4-2, the J gene TRBJ2-7, with 14 bases identical to TRBD2. Germline V lookup: CDR1 LGHNA, CDR2 YNFKEQ. V dropped 4 bases and J dropped 1; count of bases not matched to a gene: 9. There are 18 residues in the CDR3. CDR3 residues: CASSLTGLAGGQSYEQYF. Written as DNA, the CDR3 is TGTGCCAGCAGCCTAACCGGACTAGCGGGGGGCCAATCCTACGAGCAGTACTTC.